These 20 T cell receptor beta chains originate from one sample sequenced in a study of technical replicates of blood from several donors. Profiling relied on immunoSEQ multiplex PCR, and the TCRdb table lists in-frame clones only, not all of them. The top ten clones hold 0.27% of a sample with around 75,000 clones, about nine tenths of them seen once. The sequenced sample consisted of T cells isolated from PBMCs. These receptors were obtained from a human donor in good health.

The J gene is TRBJ2-2, the V gene TRBV29-1; D ambiguous. Trimming took off 3 bases at V and 0 bases at J, with 5 bases between the two ends. Germline CDR1 reads SQVTM; CDR2 reads ANQGSEA. The CDR3 loop spans 13 amino acids. CDR3 in amino acids: CSVDRANTGELFF. CDR3 coding DNA: TGCAGCGTTGATCGGGCGAACACCGGGGAGCTGTTTTTT.

The chain couples TRBV27 to TRBJ2-7; D is perhaps TRBD2 (6 bases). Trimming removed 8 bases from V and 5 bases from J, with 16 bases in between. Germline CDR1 MNHEY, CDR2 SMNVEV (reference sequence). The CDR3 sequence is 13 residues long. The CDR3 sequence: CASGLGLADEQYF. In DNA form, the CDR3 reads TGTGCCAGCGGGCTGGGACTCGCGGACGAGCAGTACTTC.

This chain connects TRBV4-1 to TRBJ1-1; a weak D match, TRBD1 (6 bases). V lost 6 bases and J 6 bases, leaving 14 bases between the germline ends. The germline CDR1 and CDR2 sequences are MGHRA and YSYEKL. There are 13 residues in the CDR3. Written as DNA, the CDR3 is TGCGCCAGCAGACATACAGGGAGTGCTGAAGCTTTCTTT. Translating it yields CASRHTGSAEAFF.

CDR3 coding DNA: TGCGCCAGCAGCTTTAACACTCGGGACACAGAGGAATATGGCTACACCTTC. It is translated as CASSFNTRDTEEYGYTF. The chain recombines TRBV4-1 with TRBJ1-2, with a tentative D call TRBD1 (6 bases). This CDR3 contains 17 residues. V was cut by 5 bases and J by 5 bases, with 24 bases left in between. The germline gives CDR1 MGHRA, CDR2 YSYEKL.

The gene calls are TRBV19 and TRBJ1-5; D is unclear. This CDR3 region has 13 residues. The V end was cut by 6 bases, the J end by 7 bases, with 13 bases between. Germline loops: CDR1 LNHDA, CDR2 SQIVND (reference sequence). The CDR3 DNA sequence: TGTGCCAGTAGGATGAGCGCGGGGCAGCCCCAGCATTTT. Protein product: CASRMSAGQPQHF.

The V and J genes are TRBV7-9 and TRBJ2-7; 8 bases are a match to TRBD1. With 7 bases clipped from V and 6 bases from J, the junction kept 5 bases outside the gene matches. This CDR3 contains 12 residues. Germline V gives CDR1 SEHNR, CDR2 FQNEAQ (reference sequence). The CDR3 bases are TGTGCCAGCACCCTGACAGGGGCCGAGCAGTACTTC. This gives the protein CASTLTGAEQYF.

V usage is TRBV5-1 and J usage is TRBJ1-6, with D unresolved. Germline lookup yields CDR1 SGHRS and CDR2 YFSETQ. V lost 0 bases to trimming and J lost 9 bases, with 16 bases between them. CDR3 length: 16 residues. The CDR3 DNA reads as TGCGCCAGCAGCTTGGGATTGTCAAGAGGCGGTTCACCCCTCCACTTT. Translation: CASSLGLSRGGSPLHF.

This clone was recorded only once. V is TRBV9 and J is TRBJ1-6; unclear D gene. The CDR3 runs 15 residues. CDR1 and CDR2 from the germline V gene are SGDLS and YYNGEE. V dropped 1 base and J dropped 7 bases, with 12 bases sitting between them. In DNA form, the CDR3 reads TGTGCCAGCAGCGTAACCCTAGACTCAAATTCACCCCTCCACTTT. This sequence encodes CASSVTLDSNSPLHF.

V gene TRBV2 combines with J gene TRBJ2-5; the D gene is possibly TRBD2 (6 bases). V shed 5 bases and J shed 5 bases, with 12 bases lying between them. Germline V gene lookup returns CDR1 SNHLY and CDR2 FYNNEI. There are 13 residues in the CDR3. The CDR3 DNA is TGTGCCAGCAGTTCGGGAGCCTTGGAGACCCAGTACTTC. It is translated as CASSSGALETQYF.

The CDR3 is CASSSLAEFLAKNIQYF. In DNA, the CDR3 is TGTGCCAGCAGCTCCCTAGCGGAATTCTTAGCCAAAAACATTCAGTACTTC. The rearrangement joins TRBV7-9 to TRBJ2-4; 7 bases align to TRBD2. The CDR3 is 17 amino acids. CDR1 is SEHNR and CDR2 is FQNEAQ in the germline V gene (reference sequence). With 4 bases clipped from V and 0 bases from J, the junction kept 9 bases outside the gene matches.

This chain links TRBV18 with TRBJ1-2; 7 bases fit TRBD1. The CDR3 sequence is 14 residues long. Germline V gene lookup returns CDR1 KGHSH and CDR2 LQKENI. The ends lost 3 bases at V and 3 bases at J; junction bases unmatched: 4. The CDR3 sequence is CASSPTGQDYGYTF. Here the CDR3 DNA reads TGTGCCAGCTCACCTACCGGACAGGACTATGGCTACACCTTC.

This chain joins TRBV10-3 and TRBJ1-4; D gene ambiguous. In germline, CDR1 is ENHRY, CDR2 SYGVKD. The CDR3 extends over 12 amino acids. V was shortened by 6 bases and J by 8 bases, with 10 bases between the two germline ends. CDR3 sequence: CAIRASEEKLFF. CDR3 sequence (DNA): TGTGCCATCAGGGCCTCGGAGGAAAAACTGTTTTTT.

V gene TRBV7-3 combines with J gene TRBJ2-7; 9 bases line up with TRBD1. The J segment lost 5 bases and the V segment lost 5 bases, leaving 13 bases of the junction unmatched. Per the germline V gene, CDR1 is SGHTA and CDR2 is FQGTGA. The CDR3 spans 16 residues. The chain's CDR3 is CASSLRIGQGMNEQYF. CDR3 in DNA: TGTGCCAGCAGCCTCCGTATCGGACAGGGGATGAACGAGCAGTACTTC.

The V gene is TRBV6-5, the J gene TRBJ1-4; TRBD1 is a possible D gene (5 bases). This CDR3 comprises 13 residues. The germline V gene has CDR1 MNHEY and CDR2 SVGAGI. Trimming removed 6 bases from V and 8 bases from J, with 13 bases in between. For the CDR3, the DNA is TGTGCCAGCAGCCCCAGGGTTGCGGAAAAACTGTTTTTT. It yields the protein CASSPRVAEKLFF.

This clone was found a few times. The gene calls are TRBV6-6 and TRBJ1-1, with a tentative D call TRBD1 (5 bases). The CDR3 runs 14 residues. V was clipped by 6 bases and J by 0 bases, with 11 bases between them. The V gene's germline CDR1 is MNHNY and CDR2 SVGAGI (reference sequence). Here the CDR3 reads CASRAGSMNTEAFF. As DNA, the CDR3 is TGTGCCAGCAGAGCAGGGTCCATGAACACTGAAGCTTTCTTT.

The V and J genes are TRBV2 and TRBJ1-4; TRBD1 might be the D (5 bases). The CDR3 contains 16 residues. V was trimmed by 5 bases and J by 0 bases, leaving 13 bases between them. The germline CDR1 and CDR2 sequences are SNHLY and FYNNEI. CDR3 sequence: CASSRQQVPTNEKLFF. The CDR3 nucleotides are TGTGCCAGCAGTCGACAACAGGTTCCAACTAATGAAAAACTGTTTTTT.

The chain carries TRBV5-1 and TRBJ2-5; TRBD2 aligns across 12 bases. Germline CDR1 and CDR2: SGHRS and YFSETQ. The trim removed 4 bases at V and 5 bases at J, leaving 9 bases unmatched. The CDR3 extends over 16 amino acids. The CDR3 nucleotides read TGCGCCAGCAGCCCTACGCTAGCGGGGGGGTTGGAGACCCAGTACTTC. This codes for CASSPTLAGGLETQYF.

The V and J genes are TRBV7-9 and TRBJ2-1; possibly TRBD1 for D (6 bases). Germline CDR1 SEHNR, CDR2 FQNEAQ (reference sequence). The CDR3 is 15 amino acids. The V gene lost 0 bases and the J gene lost 6 bases, with 12 bases spanning the gap. As DNA, the CDR3 is TGTGCCAGCAGCTTAGCGTGGCAGGGGACCAATGAGCAGTTCTTC. It yields the protein CASSLAWQGTNEQFF.

This chain links TRBV14 with TRBJ2-3; 10 bases fit TRBD2. The CDR3 runs to 15 residues. The V gene's germline CDR1 is SGHDN and CDR2 FVKESK. Trimming cost V 8 bases and J 8 bases; bases outside gene matches: 13. CDR3 nucleotides: TGTGCCAGCGGGCAGATCGGACTAGCGGCATCTACGCAGTATTTT. Protein product: CASGQIGLAASTQYF. The full variable domain, in which reference TRBV14 and TRBJ2-3 provide the parts outside the CDR3, is EAGVTQFPSHSVIEKGQTVTLRCDPISGHDNLYWYRRVMGKEIKFLLHFVKESKQDESGMPNNRFLAERTGGTYSTLKVQPAELEDSGVYFCASGQIGLAASTQYFGPGTRLTVL.

The chain uses TRBV10-3 and TRBJ2-7, with 11 bases fitting TRBD2. V shed 0 bases, J shed 3 bases, and the junction held 10 bases outside the gene matches. The CDR3 loop spans 18 amino acids. CDR1 and CDR2 (germline): ENHRY, SYGVKD. The chain's CDR3 is CAISESTRLAGIRYEQYF. The CDR3 region has the DNA TGTGCCATCAGTGAGTCAACTAGACTAGCGGGGATTCGCTACGAGCAGTACTTC.